Below, one T cell receptor (beta chain) is given with its context. Its antigen is currently not known. No base quality values were provided; no much bigger clone lies one nucleotide off. This entry belongs to a study of regulatory T cells in long-lasting Graves disease (dated by TCRdb to the early 2020s). Regarding the research as a whole: To count as having persistent Graves' disease, a patient had to have received antithyroid drug treatment for over 5 years with TSH receptor autoantibodies remaining persistently positive. On average, persistent Graves' disease patients in the clinical cohort had been on antithyroid drugs for about 10.3 years. This study used TCR sequencing and RNA sequencing of peripheral blood to compare persistent Graves' disease patients against newly diagnosed Graves' disease patients. A total of 33 samples underwent TCR sequencing, from about 13 patients with persistent Graves' disease and approximately 20 patients with newly diagnosed Graves' disease. The study took place in China and was registered as a clinical trial.

Read against the paper, the sample's time point label means: persistent/refractory GD, antithyroid drugs over 5 years with positive TRAb. For both TCR sequencing and RNA sequencing, RNA was extracted from PBMCs using TRIzol. The diagnosis of Graves' disease was made according to American Thyroid Association guidelines. Recruitment of patients was carried out at an endocrinology department in Xi'an, China. Each patient gave about 8.1 milliliters of peripheral blood, collected in an EDTA anticoagulant tube. Ficoll Paque Plus density gradient separation was used to isolate PBMCs, and no additional T cell sorting was done. An Agilent 2100 Bioanalyzer and agarose gel were used to check RNA quality, and a NanoDrop 2000 was used to measure RNA concentration. From the cysteine up to the phenylalanine, the CDR3 has a length of 11 residues. Only the CDR3 region is kept as DNA, spanning 33 bases read in frame from base 1. V was cut back by 0 bases and J by 6 bases, leaving a gap of 6 bases between them. As encoded in the germline V gene (reference sequence), CDR1 is GTSNPN while CDR2 is SVGIG.

Library method: multiplex PCR. The instrument given in TCRdb is Illumina HiSeq 4000. CDR3 regions were amplified by Arm-PCR with iRepertoire HTBI primers to construct TCR beta libraries. PCR products were gel purified before sequencing. Per the authors' processing: A total of some 65 TRBV and some 13 TRBJ segments were identified across samples and were used for gene usage analysis of CDR3 amino acid clonotypes. COPE and FqMerger were used to merge the filtered high-quality paired reads into contigs. BLAST was used to align contigs to IMGT TRBV, TRBD and TRBJ reference genes, with CDR3 defined following IMGT. Any clonotype with a frequency above 0.1% was classified as a highly expanded clone. Shannon entropy was used to measure repertoire diversity, and the Gini coefficient was used to measure V-J evenness. A clonotype was considered public if more than one individual shared it. TCRdb's own reprocessing of the public reads used fastp at Q25 and MiXCR and kept productive beta chains. Rows merge per CDR3 protein into single entries with the most common DNA and genes. The V and J calls were not made by the authors but by TCRdb's processing. The sample table lists hundreds of thousands of distinct CDR3 sequences, about 20% of them with a count of one. 20% of the sample lies in the top ten.

Here is what the overall study found, with its caveats: Persistent disease showed preferential use of TRBV28, TRBJ1-2 and TRBJ2-5, whereas newly diagnosed disease favored TRBV20-1 and TRBJ2-1. Lower TCR Shannon entropy and fewer highly expanded clones were observed in persistent Graves' disease patients than in newly diagnosed patients, which suggested clonal expansion. The study examined only peripheral blood because the primary lesion, thyroid tissue, could not be accessed. Sequencing and analysis were restricted to the TCR beta chain. As a limitation, the authors acknowledged that the small sample size may reduce accuracy. Persistent patients shared more public clonotypes among themselves (around 2,500) than newly diagnosed patients did (more than 850).

This clonotype originated in a female donor with Graves disease. The V gene is TRBV30 and the J gene is TRBJ2-7; no D gene call is confident. The source material was peripheral blood mononuclear cells (PBMCs), sampled when the disease was refractory, from a patient treated with antithyroid drugs. The CDR3 reads CAWSVHGEQYF. The DNA sequence is as follows: TGTGCCTGGAGTGTACACGGCGAGCAGTACTTC.